Each of the 20 T cell receptor beta chains below was sequenced from the same sample in a study of T cells expressing NK-cell markers. From the 5' RACE reads, TCRdb lists one entry per CDR3 protein and no DNA. In total, the table holds some 600,000 distinct CDR3 sequences. Sequenced: blood T cells: a sorted CD56 or NKG2C T cell subset, CD4+ or CD8+ T cells, or bulk PBMC T cells (not recorded which). The receptor set was obtained from a man in his late teens or twenties in good health.

The V gene is TRBV27, the J gene TRBJ2-1; the TCRdb D gene call, TRBD2, has no DNA to confirm it. Germline assignment: CDR1 MNHEY and CDR2 SMNVEV (reference sequence). There are 17 residues in the CDR3. CDR3 region: CASRLAGVLSKHNEQFF.

The V gene is TRBV4-1, the J gene TRBJ2-1; TCRdb indicates TRBD1, and absent DNA this call remains unverified. The V gene's germline CDR1 is MGHRA and CDR2 YSYEKL. The CDR3 length is 17 residues. CDR3 loop: CASSQALGQGSYNEQFF.

This chain connects TRBV20-1 to TRBJ1-5. CDR1 and CDR2 (germline): DFQATT, SNEGSKA (reference sequence). The CDR3 length is 13 residues. The CDR3 sequence: CSAREVGNQPQHF.

The gene calls are TRBV6-2 or TRBV6-3 and TRBJ2-5. Germline V gene data show CDR1 as MNHEY and CDR2 as SVGEGT. CDR3 size: 11 residues. The CDR3 loop reads CASSSDGTQYF.

This chain links TRBV2 with TRBJ2-4. Germline V gene lookup returns CDR1 SNHLY and CDR2 FYNNEI. The CDR3 totals 12 residues. CDR3 region: CASSGLQPPECF. Based on the CDR3 plus reference TRBV2 and TRBJ2-4, the full variable domain is EPEVTQTPSHQVTQMGQEVILRCVPISNHLYFYWYRQILGQKVEFLVSFYNNEISEKSEIFDDQFSVERPDGSNFTLKIRSTKLEDSAMYFCASSGLQPPECFGAGTRLSVL.

The chain employs TRBV7-2 and TRBJ2-5; TCRdb proposes TRBD1, but this gene call is untestable without DNA. The CDR3 is made up of 16 amino acids. Per the germline V gene, CDR1 is SGHTA and CDR2 is FQGNSA. CDR3: CASSLASAGTVVTQYF.

The gene calls are TRBV15 and TRBJ1-2; the TCRdb D gene call, TRBD1, has no DNA to confirm it. The CDR3 is 15 residues long. Germline CDR1 is LNHNV and CDR2 is YYDKDF (reference sequence). CDR3 amino acids: CATSRDQGEARGYTF.

V and J are TRBV5-1 and TRBJ2-1; checking the TCRdb D call of TRBD2 is not possible without DNA. This CDR3 spans 16 amino acids. Germline V gives CDR1 SGHRS, CDR2 YFSETQ. The CDR3 loop is CASSLSWDAGGTEQFF.

V usage is TRBV5-1 and J usage is TRBJ2-1; TCRdb selects TRBD2, and the lack of DNA leaves this call unchecked. CDR1 and CDR2 (germline): SGHRS, YFSETQ. The CDR3 length is 15 residues. The chain's CDR3 is CASSRGTSGMMDRFF.

The chain has TRBV20-1 and TRBJ2-5; TCRdb proposes TRBD1, but this gene call is untestable without DNA. The CDR3 has 14 residues. Germline lookup yields CDR1 DFQATT and CDR2 SNEGSKA (reference sequence). The CDR3 reads CSASATVKEETQYF.

V and J are TRBV15 and TRBJ2-5. In germline, CDR1 is LNHNV, CDR2 YYDKDF (reference sequence). The CDR3 is 13 amino acids. CDR3 sequence reads: CATSSWAQETQYF.

The rearrangement joins TRBV7-2 to TRBJ1-5. The CDR3 contains 14 residues. The germline gives CDR1 SGHTA, CDR2 FQGNSA. The CDR3 loop is CASSLDGLNQPQHF.

The chain employs TRBV5-1 and TRBJ2-3; TCRdb names TRBD1, which stays unverified in the absence of DNA. The CDR3 totals 15 residues. The germline V gene encodes CDR1 SGHRS and CDR2 YFSETQ. The CDR3 loop reads CASRRQGPGTDTQYF.

V usage is TRBV5-1 and J usage is TRBJ2-1. Germline loops: CDR1 SGHRS, CDR2 YFSETQ. This CDR3 is built from 16 residues. CDR3 sequence reads: CASSLAAGVSYNEQFF.

The chain employs TRBV5-1 and TRBJ2-1; checking the TCRdb D call of TRBD2 is not possible without DNA. Germline CDR1 and CDR2: SGHRS and YFSETQ. The CDR3 is 16 amino acids. Here the CDR3 reads CASSSREVVDYNEQFF.

The V gene is TRBV5-1, the J gene TRBJ2-3; no DNA is available, so the TRBD1 call from TCRdb remains unchecked. Germline V gene lookup returns CDR1 SGHRS and CDR2 YFSETQ. The CDR3 is made up of 15 amino acids. CDR3 loop: CASSLGGQTTDTQYF.

The CDR3 loop reads CSATLVISYNEQFF. The V call is TRBV20-1, the J call TRBJ2-1; TCRdb proposes TRBD2, but this gene call is untestable without DNA. The CDR3 runs to 14 residues. Germline V CDR1 and CDR2: DFQATT, SNEGSKA (reference sequence).

The rearrangement uses TRBV20-1 and TRBJ2-1; the TCRdb call, TRBD1, lacks DNA for checking. CDR3 length equals 11 residues. Germline-derived CDR1 and CDR2 are DFQATT and SNEGSKA (reference sequence). The CDR3 is CSASRGTEQFF.

CDR3 region: CASSLDPSGSSADYNEQFF. The chain employs TRBV11-2 and TRBJ2-1; TCRdb indicates TRBD2, and absent DNA this call remains unverified. The CDR3 covers 19 residues. Germline assignment: CDR1 SGHAT and CDR2 FQNNGV.

The gene calls are TRBV15 and TRBJ2-2; TCRdb's D call, TRBD1, is unchecked because there is no DNA. CDR3 length: 15 amino acids. In germline, CDR1 is LNHNV, CDR2 YYDKDF (reference sequence). CDR3 residues: CATSLDTGVAGELFF.